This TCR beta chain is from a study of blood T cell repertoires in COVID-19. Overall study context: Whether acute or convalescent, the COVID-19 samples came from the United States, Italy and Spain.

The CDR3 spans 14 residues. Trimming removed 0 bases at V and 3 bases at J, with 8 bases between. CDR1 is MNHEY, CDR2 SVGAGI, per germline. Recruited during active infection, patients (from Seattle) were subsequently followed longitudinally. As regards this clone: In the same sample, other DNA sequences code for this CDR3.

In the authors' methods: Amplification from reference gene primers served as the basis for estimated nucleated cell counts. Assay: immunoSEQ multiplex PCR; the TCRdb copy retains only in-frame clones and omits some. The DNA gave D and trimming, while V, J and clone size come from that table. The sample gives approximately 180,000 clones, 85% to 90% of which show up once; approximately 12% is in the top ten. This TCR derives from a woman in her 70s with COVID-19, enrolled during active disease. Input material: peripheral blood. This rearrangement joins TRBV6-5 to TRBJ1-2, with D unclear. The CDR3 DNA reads TGTGCCAGCAGTTACTCGGGTCAGGACTATGGCTACACCTTC. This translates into CASSYSGQDYGYTF.